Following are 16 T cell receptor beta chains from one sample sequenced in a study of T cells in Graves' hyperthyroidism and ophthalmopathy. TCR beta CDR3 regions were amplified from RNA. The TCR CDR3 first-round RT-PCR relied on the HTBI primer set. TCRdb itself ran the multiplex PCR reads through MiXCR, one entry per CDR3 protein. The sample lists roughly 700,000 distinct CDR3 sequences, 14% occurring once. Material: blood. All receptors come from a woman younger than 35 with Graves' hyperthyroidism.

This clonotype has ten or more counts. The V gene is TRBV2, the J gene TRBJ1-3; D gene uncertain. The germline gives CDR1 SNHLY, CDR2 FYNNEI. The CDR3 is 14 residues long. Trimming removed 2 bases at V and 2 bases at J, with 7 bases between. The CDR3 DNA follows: TGTGCCAGCAGTGAACGGGTTGCTGGAAACACCATATATTTT. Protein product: CASSERVAGNTIYF.

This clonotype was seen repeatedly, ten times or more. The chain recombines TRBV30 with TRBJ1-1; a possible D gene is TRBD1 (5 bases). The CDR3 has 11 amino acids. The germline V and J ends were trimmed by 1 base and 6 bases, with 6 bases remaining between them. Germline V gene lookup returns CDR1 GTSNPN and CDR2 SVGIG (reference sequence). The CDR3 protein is CAWSGGAEAFF. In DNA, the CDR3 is TGTGCCTGGAGTGGGGGCGCTGAAGCTTTCTTT.

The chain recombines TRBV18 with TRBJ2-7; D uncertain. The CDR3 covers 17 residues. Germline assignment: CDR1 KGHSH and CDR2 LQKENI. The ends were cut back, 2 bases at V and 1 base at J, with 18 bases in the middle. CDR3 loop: CASSPTTSNRVSYEQYF. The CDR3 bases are TGTGCCAGCTCACCAACCACTTCTAACCGGGTTTCCTACGAGCAGTACTTC.

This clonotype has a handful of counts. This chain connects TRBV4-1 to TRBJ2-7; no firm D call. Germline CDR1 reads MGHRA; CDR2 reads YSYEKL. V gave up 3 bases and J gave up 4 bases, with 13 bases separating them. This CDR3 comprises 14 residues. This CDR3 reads CASSQDLGLYEQYF. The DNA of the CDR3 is TGCGCCAGCAGCCAGGATCTTGGCCTATACGAGCAGTACTTC.

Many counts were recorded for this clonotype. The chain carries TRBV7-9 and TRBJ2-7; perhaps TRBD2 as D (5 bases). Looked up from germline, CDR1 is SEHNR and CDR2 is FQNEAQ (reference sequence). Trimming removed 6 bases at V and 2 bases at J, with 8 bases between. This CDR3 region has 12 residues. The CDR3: CASRRAPYEQYF. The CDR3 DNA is TGTGCCAGCAGGCGGGCGCCCTACGAGCAGTACTTC. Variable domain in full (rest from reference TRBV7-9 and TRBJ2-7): DTGVSQNPRHKITKRGQNVTFRCDPISEHNRLYWYRQTLGQGPEFLTYFQNEAQLEKSRLLSDRFSAERPKGSFSTLEIQRTEQGDSAMYLCASRRAPYEQYFGPGTRLTVT.

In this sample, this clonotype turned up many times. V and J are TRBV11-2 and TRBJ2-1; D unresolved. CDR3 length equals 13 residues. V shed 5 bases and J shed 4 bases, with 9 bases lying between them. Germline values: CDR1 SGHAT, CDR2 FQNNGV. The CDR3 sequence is CASSQPQYNEQFF. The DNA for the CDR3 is TGTGCCAGCAGCCAACCCCAATACAATGAGCAGTTCTTC.

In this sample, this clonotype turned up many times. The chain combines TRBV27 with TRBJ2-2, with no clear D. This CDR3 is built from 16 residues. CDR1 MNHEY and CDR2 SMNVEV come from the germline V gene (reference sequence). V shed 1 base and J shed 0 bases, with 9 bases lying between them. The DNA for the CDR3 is TGTGCCAGCAGTTTATATGGGCCGACGAACACCGGGGAGCTGTTTTTT. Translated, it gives CASSLYGPTNTGELFF.

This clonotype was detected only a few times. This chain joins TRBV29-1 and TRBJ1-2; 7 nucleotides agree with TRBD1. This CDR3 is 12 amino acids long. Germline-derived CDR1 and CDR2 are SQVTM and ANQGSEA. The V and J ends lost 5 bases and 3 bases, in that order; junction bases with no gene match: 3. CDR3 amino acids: CSVRTGYYGYTF. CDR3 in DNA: TGCAGCGTTCGGACAGGTTACTATGGCTACACCTTC.

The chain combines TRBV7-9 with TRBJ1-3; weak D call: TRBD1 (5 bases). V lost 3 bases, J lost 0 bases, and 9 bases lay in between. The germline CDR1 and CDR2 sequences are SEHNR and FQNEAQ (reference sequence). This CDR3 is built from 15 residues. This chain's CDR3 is CASSFLGGSGNTIYF. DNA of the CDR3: TGTGCCAGCAGCTTCCTCGGGGGCTCTGGAAACACCATATATTTT.

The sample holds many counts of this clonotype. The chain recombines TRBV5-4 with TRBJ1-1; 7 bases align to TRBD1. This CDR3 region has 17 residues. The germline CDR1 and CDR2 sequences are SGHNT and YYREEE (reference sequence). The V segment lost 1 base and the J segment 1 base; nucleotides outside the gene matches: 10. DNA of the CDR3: TGTGCCAGCAGCTTGAATCGGATGACAGGGACGAACACTGAAGCTTTCTTT. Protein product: CASSLNRMTGTNTEAFF. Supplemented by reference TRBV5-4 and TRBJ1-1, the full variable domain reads ETGVTQSPTHLIKTRGQQVTLRCSSQSGHNTVSWYQQALGQGPQFIFQYYREEENGRGNFPPRFSGLQFPNYSSELNVNALELDDSALYLCASSLNRMTGTNTEAFFGQGTRLTVV.

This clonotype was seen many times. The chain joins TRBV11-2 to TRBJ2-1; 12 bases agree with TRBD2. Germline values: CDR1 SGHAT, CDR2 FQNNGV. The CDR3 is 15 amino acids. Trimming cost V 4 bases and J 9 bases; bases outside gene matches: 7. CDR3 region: CASSSGLAGRSEQFF. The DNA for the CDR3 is TGTGCCAGCAGCTCCGGACTAGCGGGAAGGAGTGAGCAGTTCTTC. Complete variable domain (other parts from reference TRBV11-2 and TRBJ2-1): EAGVAQSPRYKIIEKRQSVAFWCNPISGHATLYWYQQILGQGPKLLIQFQNNGVVDDSQLPKDRFSAERLKGVDSTLKIQPAKLEDSAVYLCASSSGLAGRSEQFFGPGTRLTVL.

CDR3 coding DNA: TGTGCCAGCACCCACACCAGGGGGGCAGGGCCCCCCTCGACTGGAAACACCATATATTTT. This encodes CASTHTRGAGPPSTGNTIYF. This chain links TRBV12-3 or TRBV12-4 with TRBJ1-3; 7 bases are shared with TRBD1. The CDR3 is 20 residues long. V lost 7 bases, J lost 2 bases, and 23 bases stayed unmatched.

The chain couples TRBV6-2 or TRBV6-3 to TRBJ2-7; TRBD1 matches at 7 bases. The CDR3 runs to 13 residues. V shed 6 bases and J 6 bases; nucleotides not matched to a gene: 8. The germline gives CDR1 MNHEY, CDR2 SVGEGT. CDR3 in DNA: TGTGCCAGCAGCCCGACAGGGTTCGGCGAGCAGTACTTC. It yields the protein CASSPTGFGEQYF.

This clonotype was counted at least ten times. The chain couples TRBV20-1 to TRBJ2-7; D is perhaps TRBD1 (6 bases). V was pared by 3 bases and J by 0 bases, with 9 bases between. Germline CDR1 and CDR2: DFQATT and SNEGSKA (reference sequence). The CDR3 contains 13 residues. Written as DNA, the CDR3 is TGCAGTGCTAGCGACAGGCCCTCCTACGAGCAGTACTTC. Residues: CSASDRPSYEQYF.

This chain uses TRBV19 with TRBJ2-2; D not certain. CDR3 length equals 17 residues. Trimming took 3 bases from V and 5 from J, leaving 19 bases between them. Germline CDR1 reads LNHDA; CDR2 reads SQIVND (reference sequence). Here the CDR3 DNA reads TGTGCCAGTAGTATTGGCCCCCCGGTAGGGTGGACCGGGGAGCTGTTTTTT. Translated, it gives CASSIGPPVGWTGELFF.

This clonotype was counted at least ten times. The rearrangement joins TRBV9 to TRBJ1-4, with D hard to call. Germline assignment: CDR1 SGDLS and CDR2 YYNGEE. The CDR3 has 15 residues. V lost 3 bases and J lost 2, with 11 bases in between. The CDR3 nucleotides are TGTGCCAGCAGCGCCTCCGCGGGGACTAATGAAAAACTGTTTTTT. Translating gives CASSASAGTNEKLFF.